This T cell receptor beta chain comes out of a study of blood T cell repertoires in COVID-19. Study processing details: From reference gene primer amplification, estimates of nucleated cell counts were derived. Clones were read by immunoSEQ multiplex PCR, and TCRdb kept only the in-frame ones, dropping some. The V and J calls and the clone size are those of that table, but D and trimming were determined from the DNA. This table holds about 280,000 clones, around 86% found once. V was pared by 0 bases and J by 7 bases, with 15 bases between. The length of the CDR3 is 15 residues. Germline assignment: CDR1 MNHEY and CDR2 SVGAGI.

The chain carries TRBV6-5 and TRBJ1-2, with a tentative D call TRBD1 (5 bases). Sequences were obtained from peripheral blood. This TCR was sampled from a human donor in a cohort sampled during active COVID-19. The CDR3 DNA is TGTGCCAGCAGTTACTCCACACCTGGAGGGACTGGCTACACCTTC. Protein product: CASSYSTPGGTGYTF.